These 24 T cell receptor beta chains were sequenced from one sample in a study of response to subunit inactivated influenza vaccine. TCRdb reprocessed the RT-PCR reads via MiXCR and lists one record per CDR3 protein. The sample lists roughly 700,000 distinct CDR3 sequences; approximately 13% were seen once. The specimen comprised PBMCs from blood, sampled less than 15 days before vaccination. These receptors originate from a middle-aged man who received an inactivated influenza vaccine.

The chain uses TRBV12-3 or TRBV12-4 and TRBJ2-7, with 10 bases identical to TRBD2. Germline trimming cut 5 bases from V and 2 bases from J; bases unmatched to any gene: 3. The CDR3 is 14 amino acids. As DNA, the CDR3 is TGTGCCAGCAGTGCCGGGACTAGCGCCTACGAGCAGTACTTC. This translates into CASSAGTSAYEQYF.

The CDR3: CASSPGLPPRDTQYF. The CDR3 coding sequence is TGTGCCAGCAGCCCCGGCCTCCCCCCGAGAGATACGCAGTATTTT. This rearrangement joins TRBV7-2 to TRBJ2-3, with D unresolved. This CDR3 spans 15 amino acids. Germline-derived CDR1 and CDR2 are SGHTA and FQGNSA. V was trimmed by 5 bases and J by 5 bases, leaving 17 bases between them.

The chain combines TRBV4-2 with TRBJ2-3; D may be TRBD1 (5 bases). Germline-derived CDR1 and CDR2 are LGHNA and YNFKEQ. V was trimmed by 0 bases and J by 6 bases, leaving 19 bases between them. This CDR3 has 17 residues. The CDR3 DNA reads TGTGCCAGCAGCCAAGATAGGGGCAGCCTAGGGTCGGATACGCAGTATTTT. It codes for CASSQDRGSLGSDTQYF.

This clonotype was detected ten times or more. This sequence joins TRBV25-1 and TRBJ1-1; D unclear. V was clipped by 2 bases and J by 1 base, with 5 bases between them. The CDR3 runs to 13 residues. Germline loops: CDR1 MGHDK, CDR2 SYGVNS. In nucleotides, the CDR3 is TGTGCCAGCAGTGAAGGCAGGAACACTGAAGCTTTCTTT. Its protein is CASSEGRNTEAFF.

This clonotype was recorded a few times. The chain combines TRBV6-4 with TRBJ2-3, with 11 bases matching TRBD2. CDR3 length: 16 amino acids. Germline-derived CDR1 and CDR2 are MRHNA and SNTAGT. V lost 3 bases and J lost 0; bases outside the gene matches: 2. CDR3 in amino acids: CASSEVAGGSTDTQYF. The CDR3 region has the DNA TGTGCCAGCAGTGAAGTAGCGGGGGGGAGCACAGATACGCAGTATTTT.

In this sample, this clonotype turned up many times. The chain links TRBV7-2 to TRBJ2-1; the D gene could be TRBD1 or TRBD2 (6 bases each). The germline V gene encodes CDR1 SGHTA and CDR2 FQGNSA. The CDR3 sequence is 15 residues long. Trimming left V 1 base short and J 6 bases short, with 13 bases between. CDR3 sequence (DNA): TGTGCCAGCAGCTTAGGGGGGGCAGGGCTCAATGAGCAGTTCTTC. Translation gives CASSLGGAGLNEQFF.

This clonotype was detected a few times. The rearrangement uses TRBV6-1 and TRBJ2-6, with D tentatively TRBD1 (6 bases). V was cut by 4 bases and J by 2 bases, with 9 bases left in between. This CDR3 contains 15 residues. The germline V gene has CDR1 MNHNS and CDR2 SASEGT. The CDR3 DNA follows: TGTGCCAGCAGTGCAGGGGTGACTGGGGCCAACGTCCTGACTTTC. Translation: CASSAGVTGANVLTF.

The sample holds a few counts of this clonotype. V usage is TRBV28 and J usage is TRBJ1-2; 11 bases agree with TRBD1. The CDR3 extends over 18 amino acids. The V gene end was trimmed by 5 bases and the J gene end by 1 base; junction bases not matched to a gene: 12. The germline V gene encodes CDR1 MDHEN and CDR2 SYDVKM. The CDR3, as DNA: TGTGCCAGCAGTCCAACCGGGACAGGGGGTTACCTTAACTATGGCTACACCTTC. Protein sequence: CASSPTGTGGYLNYGYTF.

This chain links TRBV24-1 with TRBJ2-2, with 7 bases lining up with TRBD2. The CDR3 totals 15 residues. The V and J ends lost 7 bases and 2 bases, in that order; junction bases with no gene match: 6. Germline assignment: CDR1 KGHDR and CDR2 SFDVKD. CDR3 residues: CATSLTSRNTGELFF. CDR3 DNA: TGTGCCACCAGCCTGACTAGCCGCAACACCGGGGAGCTGTTTTTT.

There are a few counts of this clonotype. The chain uses TRBV4-3 and TRBJ2-2; D is undetermined. Trimming cost V 1 base and J 4 bases, with 10 bases left between them. CDR3 length equals 15 residues. In germline, CDR1 is LGHNA, CDR2 YSLEER. The DNA of the CDR3 is TGCGCCAGCAGCCAAGTTGAGACAACCACCGGGGAGCTGTTTTTT. Translation gives CASSQVETTTGELFF.

The chain is built from TRBV5-5 and TRBJ2-7; weak D call: TRBD1 (6 bases). The length of the CDR3 is 15 residues. Trimming cost V 3 bases and J 0 bases, with 13 bases left between them. The germline V gene has CDR1 SGHKS and CDR2 YYEKEE (reference sequence). The DNA of the CDR3 is TGTGCCAGCAGCTCACTGGGGACACTCTCCTACGAGCAGTACTTC. Its translation is CASSSLGTLSYEQYF.

The gene calls are TRBV7-9 and TRBJ1-1; 7 bases are a match to TRBD1. This CDR3 comprises 15 residues. Germline V lookup: CDR1 SEHNR, CDR2 FQNEAQ (reference sequence). J lost 5 bases, V lost 1 base, and 7 bases had no gene match. CDR3 in DNA: TGTGCCAGCAGCTTAGTAAATAGGGGGCGGACTGAAGCTTTCTTT. The encoded protein is CASSLVNRGRTEAFF.

This clonotype was observed a few times. J is TRBJ2-5 and V is TRBV29-1; D not resolved. Trimming cost V 0 bases and J 3 bases, with 8 bases left between them. The CDR3 extends over 13 amino acids. Germline CDR1 is SQVTM and CDR2 is ANQGSEA. CDR3 sequence (DNA): TGCAGCGTTGAAGAAGGTGGGGAAGAGACCCAGTACTTC. Amino acids: CSVEEGGEETQYF.

This clonotype was seen more than once but under ten times. The chain carries TRBV28 and TRBJ2-7; 14 bases match TRBD2. The CDR3 loop spans 13 amino acids. Germline trimming cut 10 bases from V and 10 bases from J; bases unmatched to any gene: 9. The V gene's germline CDR1 is MDHEN and CDR2 SYDVKM. The CDR3 protein is CANQRLAGGPQYF. CDR3 nucleotides: TGTGCCAACCAAAGACTAGCGGGAGGGCCACAGTACTTC.

With regard to this clonotype: This clone may be a read error of a much larger clone one base away. The chain uses TRBV10-3 and TRBJ2-6; the match to TRBD1 covers 8 bases. The CDR3 sequence is 20 residues long. The germline V gene encodes CDR1 ENHRY and CDR2 SYGVKD. Written as DNA, the CDR3 is TGTGCCATCGGTGACCCAAGCGTCTGGCAGGGGGCGAGTGGGGCCAACGTCCTGACTTTC. Amino acids: CAIGDPSVWQGASGANVLTF.

The chain is built from TRBV20-1 and TRBJ2-1; TRBD1 or TRBD2 may be the D gene (5 bases each). The CDR3 length is 16 residues. Deletions cut 1 base from V and 4 bases from J, with 17 bases between. Per the germline V gene, CDR1 is DFQATT and CDR2 is SNEGSKA (reference sequence). The CDR3 region has the DNA TGCAGTGCTAGAGCAGGCCGGGACCTGAGATACAATGAGCAGTTCTTC. Translated, it gives CSARAGRDLRYNEQFF.

This chain links TRBV28 with TRBJ2-7; D uncertain. Germline CDR1 is MDHEN and CDR2 is SYDVKM. With 5 bases removed from V and 0 bases from J, the gap between germline ends came to 20 bases. The CDR3 is 17 residues long. The chain's CDR3 is CASSASSDLESSYEQYF. The CDR3, as DNA: TGTGCCAGCAGTGCCTCCTCCGATCTGGAGAGCTCCTACGAGCAGTACTTC.

V usage is TRBV6-2 or TRBV6-3 and J usage is TRBJ1-4; D remains unclear. From germline, CDR1 is MNHEY and CDR2 SVGEGT. There are 15 residues in the CDR3. Trimming removed 7 bases from V and 0 bases from J, with 12 bases in between. CDR3 nucleotide sequence: TGTGCCAGCAACGGACTCCTTGCAACTAATGAAAAACTGTTTTTT. Translated: CASNGLLATNEKLFF.

This clonotype was found many times. The rearrangement joins TRBV6-1 to TRBJ1-5; D not resolved. Germline loops: CDR1 MNHNS, CDR2 SASEGT. Trimming left V 5 bases short and J 3 bases short, with 14 bases between. The length of the CDR3 is 15 residues. CDR3 protein: CASSQVRANNQPQHF. CDR3 nucleotides: TGTGCCAGCAGTCAGGTCCGGGCGAACAATCAGCCCCAGCATTTT.

This clonotype was detected a few times. This chain joins TRBV19 and TRBJ1-5, with unresolved D. With 6 bases removed from V and 0 bases from J, the gap between germline ends came to 9 bases. In germline, CDR1 is LNHDA, CDR2 SQIVND (reference sequence). The length of the CDR3 is 14 residues. The CDR3 region is CASRGFDSNQPQHF. DNA of the CDR3: TGTGCCAGTAGGGGATTCGATAGCAATCAGCCCCAGCATTTT.

The chain uses TRBV7-9 and TRBJ2-3, with 13 bases matching TRBD2. The CDR3 extends over 15 amino acids. The V gene's germline CDR1 is SEHNR and CDR2 FQNEAQ (reference sequence). V shed 5 bases and J 6 bases; nucleotides not matched to a gene: 5. The CDR3 region has the DNA TGTGCCAGCAGCCAAGGACTAGCGGGAGCGGATACGCAGTATTTT. Protein: CASSQGLAGADTQYF.

This clonotype was seen a handful of times. The chain combines TRBV7-2 with TRBJ2-5; possible D gene TRBD2, 6 bases. CDR3 size: 15 residues. V was cut by 4 bases and J by 2 bases, with 14 bases left in between. The germline CDR1 and CDR2 sequences are SGHTA and FQGNSA. The CDR3 DNA is TGTGCCAGCAGCTGGCGTGGGACTTTGCAAGAGACCCAGTACTTC. Encoded protein: CASSWRGTLQETQYF.

J is TRBJ1-2 and V is TRBV7-9; D unclear. Germline V lookup: CDR1 SEHNR, CDR2 FQNEAQ (reference sequence). Trimming pared 2 bases from V and 7 bases from J, leaving 5 bases between. The CDR3 extends over 11 amino acids. The CDR3 DNA is TGTGCCAGCAGCTTATCGACTGGCTACACCTTC. Translated, it gives CASSLSTGYTF.

The V and J genes are TRBV2 and TRBJ1-5, with D hard to call. Germline V gene lookup returns CDR1 SNHLY and CDR2 FYNNEI. This CDR3 comprises 13 residues. The V end lost 1 base, the J end lost 7 bases, and 8 bases lay between the germline ends. The CDR3 bases are TGTGCCAGCAGTGAAGTGGGTGGGCAGCCCCAGCATTTT. It specifies CASSEVGGQPQHF. The variable domain in full, with the rest retrieved from reference TRBV2 and TRBJ1-5, is EPEVTQTPSHQVTQMGQEVILRCVPISNHLYFYWYRQILGQKVEFLVSFYNNEISEKSEIFDDQFSVERPDGSNFTLKIRSTKLEDSAMYFCASSEVGGQPQHFGDGTRLSIL.